This TCR beta chain is drawn from a study of breast tumors, draining lymph nodes, adjacent tissues. The CDR3 is 14 residues long. Between the trimmed V and J ends, which lost 6 bases and 3 bases, there was a span of 15 bases. Germline loops: CDR1 SNHLY, CDR2 FYNNEI. Breast cancer patients provided tissue from their axillary draining lymph nodes. TCRdb processed the multiplex PCR reads anew with MiXCR; each CDR3 protein has one entry. The sample lists about 140,000 distinct CDR3 sequences; approximately 29% were seen once. The rearrangement joins TRBV2 to TRBJ2-7, with D unresolved. The clonotype was recovered from a female donor with breast cancer. Some clones in this sample may be carry-over from other donors' samples. Sequenced input: axillary lymph node tissue. The DNA of the CDR3 is TGTGCCAGCAGAGGGCATGTTGAAAGCTACGAGCAGTACTTC. This gives the protein CASRGHVESYEQYF.